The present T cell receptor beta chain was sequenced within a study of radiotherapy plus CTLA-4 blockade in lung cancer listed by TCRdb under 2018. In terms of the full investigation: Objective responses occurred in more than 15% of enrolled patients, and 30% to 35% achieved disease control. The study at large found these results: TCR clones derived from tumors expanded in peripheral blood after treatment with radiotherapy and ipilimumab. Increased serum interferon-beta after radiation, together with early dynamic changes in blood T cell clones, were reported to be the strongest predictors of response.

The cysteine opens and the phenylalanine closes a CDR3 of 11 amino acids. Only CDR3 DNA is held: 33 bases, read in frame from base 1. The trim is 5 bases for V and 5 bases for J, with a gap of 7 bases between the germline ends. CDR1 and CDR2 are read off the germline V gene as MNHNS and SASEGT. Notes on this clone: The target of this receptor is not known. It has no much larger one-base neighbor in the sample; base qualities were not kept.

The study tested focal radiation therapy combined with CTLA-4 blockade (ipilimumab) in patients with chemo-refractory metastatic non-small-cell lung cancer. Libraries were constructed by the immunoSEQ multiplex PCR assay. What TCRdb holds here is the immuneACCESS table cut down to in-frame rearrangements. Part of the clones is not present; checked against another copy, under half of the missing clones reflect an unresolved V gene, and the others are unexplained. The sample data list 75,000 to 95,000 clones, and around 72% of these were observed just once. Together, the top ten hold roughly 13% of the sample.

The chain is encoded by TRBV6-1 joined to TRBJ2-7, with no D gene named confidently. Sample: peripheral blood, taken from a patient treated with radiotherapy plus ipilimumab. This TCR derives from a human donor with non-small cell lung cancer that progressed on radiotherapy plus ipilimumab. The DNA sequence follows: TGTGCCAGCAGTTCCCCCGACGAGCAGTACTTC. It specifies CASSSPDEQYF.